These 10 T cell receptor beta chains share one sample of origin, sequenced in a study of T cells in tuberculosis. TCRdb keeps only in-frame clones here, not all; method: immunoSEQ multiplex PCR. The sample records around 30,000 clones, 93% being singletons. The sample taken for sequencing was PBMCs. Receptor source: a donor aged 10-29 years with latent tuberculosis or without tuberculosis infection.

This rearrangement joins TRBV4-2 to TRBJ2-5; 12 bases fit TRBD2. CDR3 size: 16 residues. Germline-derived CDR1 and CDR2 are LGHNA and YNFKEQ. The trim removed 0 bases at V and 10 bases at J, leaving 9 bases unmatched. For the CDR3, the DNA is TGTGCCAGCAGCCAAGATAGTCTAGCGGGAGGGCGGGACCAGTACTTC. The encoded protein is CASSQDSLAGGRDQYF.

This chain connects TRBV11-3 to TRBJ2-1, with 8 bases lining up with TRBD2. CDR1 SGHNT and CDR2 YENEEA come from the germline V gene. The V segment lost 1 base and the J segment 1 base; nucleotides outside the gene matches: 6. This CDR3 contains 17 residues. CDR3 nucleotide sequence: TGTGCCAGCAGCTTAGCGGGGGGGCAGGGGTCCTACAATGAGCAGTTCTTC. Amino acid sequence: CASSLAGGQGSYNEQFF.

This chain connects TRBV5-6 to TRBJ2-7, with TRBD2 identical over 7 bases. Germline V gene lookup returns CDR1 SGHDT and CDR2 YYEEEE. This CDR3 comprises 14 residues. Trimming cost V 4 bases and J 0 bases; bases outside gene matches: 4. The CDR3 loop is CASSVGLSSYEQYF. The DNA for the CDR3 is TGTGCCAGCAGCGTGGGACTAAGCTCCTACGAGCAGTACTTC. Together with reference TRBV5-6 and TRBJ2-7, the CDR3 gives the full variable domain: DAGVTQSPTHLIKTRGQQVTLRCSPKSGHDTVSWYQQALGQGPQFIFQYYEEEERQRGNFPDRFSGHQFPNYSSELNVNALLLGDSALYLCASSVGLSSYEQYFGPGTRLTVT.

The chain links TRBV7-3 to TRBJ2-6; 7 positions match TRBD1. V shed 4 bases, J shed 2 bases, and the junction held 2 bases outside the gene matches. The CDR3 has 15 residues. Germline V gene lookup returns CDR1 SGHTA and CDR2 FQGTGA. The CDR3 sequence: CASSSTGAGANVLTF. CDR3 bases: TGTGCCAGCAGCTCAACAGGGGCTGGGGCCAACGTCCTGACTTTC.

This sequence joins TRBV7-9 and TRBJ2-7, with D perhaps matching TRBD2 (6 bases). Trimming removed 5 bases from V and 7 bases from J, with 18 bases in between. The CDR3 runs to 14 residues. Germline V gene lookup returns CDR1 SEHNR and CDR2 FQNEAQ (reference sequence). CDR3 sequence reads: CASSPLRGSGEQYF. For the CDR3, the DNA is TGTGCCAGCAGCCCCTTGCGGGGATCGGGAGAGCAGTACTTC.

The chain employs TRBV6-6 and TRBJ1-1, with D perhaps matching TRBD1 (6 bases). Per germline, CDR1 MNHNY and CDR2 SVGAGI (reference sequence). V shed 2 bases and J shed 10 bases, with 8 bases lying between them. The CDR3 loop spans 11 amino acids. The CDR3 spells CASSYRGLAFF. DNA of the CDR3: TGTGCCAGCAGTTACAGGGGGTTAGCTTTCTTT.

The V gene is TRBV5-8, the J gene TRBJ2-1, with 9 nucleotides matching TRBD2. J was trimmed by 14 bases and V by 4 bases; bases with no gene match: 16. Germline assignment: CDR1 SGHTS and CDR2 YDEGEE. The CDR3 is 15 residues long. CDR3 in DNA: TGTGCCAGCAGCCACCGGGGGTCCGGGACTAGCAGGGAGTTCTTC. It yields the protein CASSHRGSGTSREFF.

DNA of the CDR3: TGTGCCAGCAGTTACTCGCTAGCAGGGGCCAATGAGCAGTTCTTC. Translating gives CASSYSLAGANEQFF. The chain has TRBV6-5 and TRBJ2-1; a weak D match, TRBD1 (6 bases). The CDR3 runs 15 residues. Deletions cut 0 bases from V and 6 bases from J, with 12 bases between. CDR1 MNHEY and CDR2 SVGAGI come from the germline V gene.

This chain joins TRBV9 and TRBJ1-4; 7 positions match TRBD1. Unmatched junction bases numbered 3, after V lost 3 bases and J lost 4 bases. Germline assignment: CDR1 SGDLS and CDR2 YYNGEE. The CDR3 is 14 residues long. The CDR3: CASSATGINEKLFF. The CDR3 DNA sequence: TGTGCCAGCAGCGCGACAGGGATTAATGAAAAACTGTTTTTT.

The J gene is TRBJ2-3, the V gene TRBV5-1, with 10 bases that match TRBD2. The length of the CDR3 is 17 residues. V dropped 2 bases and J dropped 1; count of bases not matched to a gene: 7. Germline values: CDR1 SGHRS, CDR2 YFSETQ. CDR3 DNA sequence: TGCGCCAGCAGCTTATATACTAGCGGGATAGGCACAGATACGCAGTATTTT. This sequence encodes CASSLYTSGIGTDTQYF.